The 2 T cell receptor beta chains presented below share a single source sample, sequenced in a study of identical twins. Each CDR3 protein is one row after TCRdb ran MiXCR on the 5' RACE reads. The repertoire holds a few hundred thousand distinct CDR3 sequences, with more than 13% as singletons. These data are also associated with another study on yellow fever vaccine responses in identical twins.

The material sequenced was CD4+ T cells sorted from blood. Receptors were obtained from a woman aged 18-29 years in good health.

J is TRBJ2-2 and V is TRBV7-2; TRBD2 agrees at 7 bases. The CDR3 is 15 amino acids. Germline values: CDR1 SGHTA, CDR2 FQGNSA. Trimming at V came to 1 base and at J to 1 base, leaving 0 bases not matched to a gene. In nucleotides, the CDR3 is TGTGCCAGCAGCTTAGGGGGGGGGAACACCGGGGAGCTGTTTTTT. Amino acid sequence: CASSLGGGNTGELFF. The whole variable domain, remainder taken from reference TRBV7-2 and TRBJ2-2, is GAGVSQSPSNKVTEKGKDVELRCDPISGHTALYWYRQSLGQGLEFLIYFQGNSAPDKSGLPSDRFSAERTGGSVSTLTIQRTQQEDSAVYLCASSLGGGNTGELFFGEGSRLTVL.

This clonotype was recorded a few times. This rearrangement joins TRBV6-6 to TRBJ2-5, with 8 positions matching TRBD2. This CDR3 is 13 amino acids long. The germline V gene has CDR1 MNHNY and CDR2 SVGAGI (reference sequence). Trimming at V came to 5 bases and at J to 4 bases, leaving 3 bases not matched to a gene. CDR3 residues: CASSPGGRETQYF. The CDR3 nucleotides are TGTGCCAGCAGTCCGGGGGGGAGAGAGACCCAGTACTTC.